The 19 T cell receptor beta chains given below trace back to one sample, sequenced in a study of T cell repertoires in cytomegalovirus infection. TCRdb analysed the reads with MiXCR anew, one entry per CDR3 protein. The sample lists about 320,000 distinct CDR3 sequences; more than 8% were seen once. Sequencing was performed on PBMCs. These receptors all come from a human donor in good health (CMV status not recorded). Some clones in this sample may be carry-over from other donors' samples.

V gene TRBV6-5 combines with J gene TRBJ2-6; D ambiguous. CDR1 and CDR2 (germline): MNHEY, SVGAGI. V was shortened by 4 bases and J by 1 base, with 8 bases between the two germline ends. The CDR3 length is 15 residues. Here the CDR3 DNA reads TGTGCCAGCAGTTGGACCGGGTCTGGGGCCAACGTCCTGACTTTC. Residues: CASSWTGSGANVLTF.

The CDR3 reads CAWSLLAGGPDTQYF. Here the CDR3 DNA reads TGTGCCTGGAGTCTACTAGCGGGAGGGCCAGATACGCAGTATTTT. The genes are TRBV30 and TRBJ2-3; 13 bases are a match to TRBD2. After removal of 2 bases from V and 4 bases from J, the junction contained 3 bases not matched to a gene. Germline lookup yields CDR1 GTSNPN and CDR2 SVGIG (reference sequence). This CDR3 spans 15 amino acids. Complete variable domain (other parts from reference TRBV30 and TRBJ2-3): SQTIHQWPATLVQPVGSPLSLECTVEGTSNPNLYWYRQAAGRGLQLLFYSVGIGQISSEVPQNLSASRPQDRQFILSSKKLLLSDSGFYLCAWSLLAGGPDTQYFGPGTRLTVL.

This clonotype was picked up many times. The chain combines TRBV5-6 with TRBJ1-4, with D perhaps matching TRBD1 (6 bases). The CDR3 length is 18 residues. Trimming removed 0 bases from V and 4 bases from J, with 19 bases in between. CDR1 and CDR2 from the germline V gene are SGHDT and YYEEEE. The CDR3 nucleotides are TGTGCCAGCAGCTTGGTGGGGGGGGCACCCACTGATAATGAAAAACTGTTTTTT. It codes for CASSLVGGAPTDNEKLFF.

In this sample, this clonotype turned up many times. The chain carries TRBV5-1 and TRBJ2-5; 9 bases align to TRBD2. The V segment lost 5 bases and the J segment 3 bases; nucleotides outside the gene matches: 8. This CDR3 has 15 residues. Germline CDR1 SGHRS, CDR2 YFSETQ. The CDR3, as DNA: TGCGCCAGCAGGTTTAGCGGGAGAGAGGAAGAGACCCAGTACTTC. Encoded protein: CASRFSGREEETQYF. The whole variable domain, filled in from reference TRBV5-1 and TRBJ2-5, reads KAGVTQTPRYLIKTRGQQVTLSCSPISGHRSVSWYQQTPGQGLQFLFEYFSETQRNKGNFPGRFSGRQFSNSRSEMNVSTLELGDSALYLCASRFSGREEETQYFGPGTRLLVL.

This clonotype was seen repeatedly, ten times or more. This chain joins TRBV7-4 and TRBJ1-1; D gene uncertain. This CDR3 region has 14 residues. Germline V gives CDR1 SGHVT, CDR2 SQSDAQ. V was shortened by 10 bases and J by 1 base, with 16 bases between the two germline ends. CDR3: CANTEERGNTEAFF. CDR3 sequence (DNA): TGTGCCAACACCGAGGAAAGAGGGAACACTGAAGCTTTCTTT.

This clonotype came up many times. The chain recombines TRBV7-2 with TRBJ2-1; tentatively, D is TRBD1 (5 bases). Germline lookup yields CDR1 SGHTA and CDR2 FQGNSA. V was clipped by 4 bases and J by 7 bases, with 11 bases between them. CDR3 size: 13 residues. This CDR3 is CASSSRVVNEQFF. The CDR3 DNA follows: TGTGCCAGCAGCTCCAGGGTAGTTAATGAGCAGTTCTTC. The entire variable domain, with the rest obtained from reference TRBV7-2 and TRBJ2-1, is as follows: GAGVSQSPSNKVTEKGKDVELRCDPISGHTALYWYRQSLGQGLEFLIYFQGNSAPDKSGLPSDRFSAERTGGSVSTLTIQRTQQEDSAVYLCASSSRVVNEQFFGPGTRLTVL.

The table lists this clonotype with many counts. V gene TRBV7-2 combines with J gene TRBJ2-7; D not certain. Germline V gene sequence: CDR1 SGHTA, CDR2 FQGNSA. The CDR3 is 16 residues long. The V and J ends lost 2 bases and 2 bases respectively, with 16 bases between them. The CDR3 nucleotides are TGTGCCAGCAGCTTATACGCGGTTGGGCAGACCTACGAGCAGTACTTC. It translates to CASSLYAVGQTYEQYF.

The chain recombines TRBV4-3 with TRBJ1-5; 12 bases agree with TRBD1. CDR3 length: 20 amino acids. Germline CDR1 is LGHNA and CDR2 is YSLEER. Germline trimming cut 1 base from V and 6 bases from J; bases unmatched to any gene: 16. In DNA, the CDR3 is TGCGCCAGCAGCCAAGTCTTAACGGGACAGGGGACAGGGGGCATTCAGCCCCAGCATTTT. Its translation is CASSQVLTGQGTGGIQPQHF.

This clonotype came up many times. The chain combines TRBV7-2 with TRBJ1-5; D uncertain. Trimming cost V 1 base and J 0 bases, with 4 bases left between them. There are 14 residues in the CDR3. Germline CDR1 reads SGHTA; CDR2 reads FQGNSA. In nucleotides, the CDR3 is TGTGCCAGCAGCTTAGAGTATAGCAATCAGCCCCAGCATTTT. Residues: CASSLEYSNQPQHF.

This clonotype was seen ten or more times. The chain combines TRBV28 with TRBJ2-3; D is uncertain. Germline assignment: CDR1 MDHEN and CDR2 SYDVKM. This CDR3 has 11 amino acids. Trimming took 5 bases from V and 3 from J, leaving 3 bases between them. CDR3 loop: CASSQTDTQYF. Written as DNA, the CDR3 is TGTGCCAGCAGTCAAACAGATACGCAGTATTTT.

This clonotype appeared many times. The DNA for the CDR3 is TGTGCCAGCACCCCCTCGGGGGGCAACAATCAGCCCCAGCATTTT. Its protein product is CASTPSGGNNQPQHF. The gene calls are TRBV28 and TRBJ1-5; a possible D gene is TRBD1 (6 bases). Deletions cut 7 bases from V and 3 bases from J, with 16 bases between. Germline assignment: CDR1 MDHEN and CDR2 SYDVKM. The CDR3 covers 15 residues. The full variable domain, in which reference TRBV28 and TRBJ1-5 provide the parts outside the CDR3, is DVKVTQSSRYLVKRTGEKVFLECVQDMDHENMFWYRQDPGLGLRLIYFSYDVKMKEKGDIPEGYSVSREKKERFSLILESASTNQTSMYLCASTPSGGNNQPQHFGDGTRLSIL.

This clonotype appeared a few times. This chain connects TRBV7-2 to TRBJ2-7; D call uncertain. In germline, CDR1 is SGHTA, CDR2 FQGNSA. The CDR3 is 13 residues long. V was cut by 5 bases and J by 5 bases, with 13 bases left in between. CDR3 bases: TGTGCCAGCAGCCCCATGTCCGTCCACGAGCAGTACTTC. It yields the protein CASSPMSVHEQYF.

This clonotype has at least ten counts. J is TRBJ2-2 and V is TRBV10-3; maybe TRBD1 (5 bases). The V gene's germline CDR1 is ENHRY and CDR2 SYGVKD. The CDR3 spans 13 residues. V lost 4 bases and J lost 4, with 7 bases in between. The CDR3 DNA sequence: TGTGCCATCAGTGGACAGAGCACCGGGGAGCTGTTTTTT. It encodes CAISGQSTGELFF.

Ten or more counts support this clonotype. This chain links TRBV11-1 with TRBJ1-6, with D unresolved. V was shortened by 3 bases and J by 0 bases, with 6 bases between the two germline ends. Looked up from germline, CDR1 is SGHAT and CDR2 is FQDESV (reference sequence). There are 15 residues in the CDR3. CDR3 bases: TGTGCCAGCAGCTTGGGCAGCTCCTATAATTCACCCCTCCACTTT. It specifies CASSLGSSYNSPLHF.

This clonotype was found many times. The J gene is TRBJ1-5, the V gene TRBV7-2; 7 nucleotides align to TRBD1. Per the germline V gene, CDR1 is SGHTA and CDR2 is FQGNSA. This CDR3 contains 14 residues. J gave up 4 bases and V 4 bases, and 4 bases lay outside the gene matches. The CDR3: CASSSQGWNQPQHF. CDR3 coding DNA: TGTGCCAGCAGCTCACAGGGGTGGAATCAGCCCCAGCATTTT.

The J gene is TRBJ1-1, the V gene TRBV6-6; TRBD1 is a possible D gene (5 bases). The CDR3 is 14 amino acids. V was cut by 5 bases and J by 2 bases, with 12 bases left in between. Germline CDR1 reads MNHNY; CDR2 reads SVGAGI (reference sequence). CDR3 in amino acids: CASSGGTANTEAFF. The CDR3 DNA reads TGTGCCAGCAGTGGGGGGACGGCCAACACTGAAGCTTTCTTT.

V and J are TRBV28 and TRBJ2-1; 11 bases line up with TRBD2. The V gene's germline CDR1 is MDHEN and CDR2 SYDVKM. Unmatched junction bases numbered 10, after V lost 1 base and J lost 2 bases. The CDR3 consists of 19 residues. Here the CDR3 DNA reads TGTGCCAGCAGTTTATCGAGACTAGCGGGAAGTAGAGCCTACAATGAGCAGTTCTTC. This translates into CASSLSRLAGSRAYNEQFF.

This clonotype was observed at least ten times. DNA of the CDR3: TGTGCCAGCAGCTCTGGACAGGGCAATGAGCAGTTCTTC. Protein product: CASSSGQGNEQFF. The chain employs TRBV7-3 and TRBJ2-1, with TRBD1 matching 8 bases. The CDR3 is 13 residues long. V shed 4 bases and J 6 bases; nucleotides not matched to a gene: 2. Germline values: CDR1 SGHTA, CDR2 FQGTGA.

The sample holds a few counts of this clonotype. This CDR3 reads CASSVGVGAMSYEQYF. The CDR3, as DNA: TGTGCCAGCAGCGTAGGTGTAGGGGCGATGTCCTACGAGCAGTACTTC. The gene calls are TRBV9 and TRBJ2-7; weak D call: TRBD1 (5 bases). Germline CDR1 reads SGDLS; CDR2 reads YYNGEE. The CDR3 has 16 residues. The V end was cut by 0 bases, the J end by 1 base, with 14 bases between.